These 10 T cell receptor beta chains came from one sample sequenced in a study of T-cell reconstitution after alpha-beta-depleted transplantation in children. It was with unique molecular identifiers that the TCRbeta library was prepared. TCRdb processed the PCR reads anew with MiXCR; each CDR3 protein has one entry. The top ten clones hold roughly two fifths of a sample with about 210,000 distinct CDR3 sequences, approximately 15% of them seen once. Sample: PBMCs, mostly from graft donor cells, taken 360 days after TCRalphabeta/CD19-depleted stem cell transplant. The source of these receptors is a male patient aged 2-15 years who had a stem cell transplant for acute lymphoblastic leukemia, so the T cells may come from the graft donor.

This clonotype has a handful of counts. This chain joins TRBV12-3 or TRBV12-4 and TRBJ2-4; either TRBD1 or TRBD2 may supply D (6 bases each). Trimming removed 1 base at V and 7 bases at J, with 11 bases between. The CDR3 totals 14 residues. This chain's CDR3 is CASSLGGAHNIQYF. For the CDR3, the DNA is TGTGCCAGCAGTTTAGGGGGGGCGCACAACATTCAGTACTTC.

This clonotype was picked up a small number of times. The chain has TRBV7-9 and TRBJ2-1; possible D gene TRBD1, 6 bases. CDR1 is SEHNR and CDR2 is FQNEAQ in the germline V gene (reference sequence). V lost 7 bases and J 1 base, leaving 17 bases between the germline ends. This CDR3 region has 16 residues. The DNA of the CDR3 is TGTGCCAGCACCTACAGGGATGGGTCTTCCTACAATGAGCAGTTCTTC. It is translated as CASTYRDGSSYNEQFF. The full variable domain, with the rest looked up from reference TRBV7-9 and TRBJ2-1, is DTGVSQNPRHKITKRGQNVTFRCDPISEHNRLYWYRQTLGQGPEFLTYFQNEAQLEKSRLLSDRFSAERPKGSFSTLEIQRTEQGDSAMYLCASTYRDGSSYNEQFFGPGTRLTVL.

The rearrangement joins TRBV18 to TRBJ2-2; 8 nucleotides match TRBD1. V was clipped by 3 bases and J by 0 bases; unmatched bases: 12. Germline CDR1 reads KGHSH; CDR2 reads LQKENI. The CDR3 covers 19 residues. In nucleotides, the CDR3 is TGTGCCAGCTCACCCTTCAGGGGGCTCCCCTACGCGAACACCGGGGAGCTGTTTTTT. As protein: CASSPFRGLPYANTGELFF.

The chain is built from TRBV7-9 and TRBJ2-3; no definite D call. The V gene lost 1 base and the J gene lost 0 bases, with 8 bases spanning the gap. This CDR3 spans 15 amino acids. CDR1 is SEHNR and CDR2 is FQNEAQ in the germline V gene (reference sequence). The CDR3 loop is CASSLVTSSTDTQYF. Here the CDR3 DNA reads TGTGCCAGCAGCTTAGTAACAAGTAGCACAGATACGCAGTATTTT.

This clonotype was recorded at least ten times. The chain joins TRBV29-1 to TRBJ1-1; maybe TRBD1 (5 bases). CDR1 and CDR2 from the germline V gene are SQVTM and ANQGSEA. The CDR3 extends over 15 amino acids. Trimming took 0 bases from V and 4 from J, leaving 15 bases between them. CDR3 DNA sequence: TGCAGCGTTGAAGATTTCAAGGGGACGGGCACTGAAGCTTTCTTT. Its translation: CSVEDFKGTGTEAFF.

The chain combines TRBV27 with TRBJ2-7; possibly TRBD1 for D (5 bases). Germline CDR1 and CDR2: MNHEY and SMNVEV (reference sequence). The CDR3 length is 14 residues. Trimming pared 3 bases from V and 4 bases from J, leaving 13 bases between. CDR3 DNA sequence: TGTGCCAGCAGTTTTAGTCAGGGATCATACGAGCAGTACTTC. Its translation: CASSFSQGSYEQYF.

This clonotype has more than one count but fewer than ten. The chain carries TRBV28 and TRBJ1-5; D gene uncertain. There are 16 residues in the CDR3. V shed 5 bases and J shed 0 bases, with 14 bases lying between them. From germline, CDR1 is MDHEN and CDR2 SYDVKM. The DNA of the CDR3 is TGTGCCAGCAGTCCCCGGGCGGGATTTAGCAATCAGCCCCAGCATTTT. Translating it yields CASSPRAGFSNQPQHF.

This chain uses TRBV5-1 with TRBJ1-1; D not certain. The CDR3 runs 16 residues. V was pared by 3 bases and J by 0 bases, with 15 bases between. Germline CDR1 reads SGHRS; CDR2 reads YFSETQ. The CDR3 reads CASSSQRIQMNTEAFF. CDR3 bases: TGCGCCAGCAGCTCCCAGAGAATCCAGATGAACACTGAAGCTTTCTTT.

The chain couples TRBV5-1 to TRBJ2-1; a possible D gene is TRBD1 (5 bases). The CDR3 is 14 residues long. From germline, CDR1 is SGHRS and CDR2 YFSETQ. V was trimmed by 0 bases and J by 7 bases, leaving 11 bases between them. The CDR3 DNA follows: TGCGCCAGCAGCTTGGGGCTCAGGGATAATGAGCAGTTCTTC. This encodes CASSLGLRDNEQFF.

V gene TRBV7-2 combines with J gene TRBJ1-3; D unclear. Germline CDR1 is SGHTA and CDR2 is FQGNSA. V was pared by 1 base and J by 2 bases, with 3 bases between. The CDR3 extends over 13 amino acids. This chain's CDR3 is CASSLGPGNTIYF. CDR3 nucleotide sequence: TGTGCCAGCAGCTTAGGGCCTGGAAACACCATATATTTT.